Below are 19 T cell receptor beta chains sequenced from a single sample in a study of blood T cells in healthy people across ages. With a J-beta primer mix and a sample-barcoded 5' primer, a second PCR ran roughly 6 to 11 cycles. One entry per CDR3 protein, called by TCRdb with MiXCR from the 5' RACE reads. The table shows approximately 810,000 distinct CDR3 sequences, with 36% occurring only once. Sequencing used blood. Receptor source: a young man in good health.

In this sample, this clonotype turned up a few times. This chain links TRBV7-2 with TRBJ1-2, with a tentative D call TRBD1 (6 bases). V was cut by 0 bases and J by 4 bases, with 12 bases left in between. The CDR3 is 15 residues long. CDR1 is SGHTA, CDR2 FQGNSA, per germline. The CDR3 protein is CASSLASTGGYGYTF. The CDR3 coding sequence is TGTGCCAGCAGCTTAGCCTCGACAGGCGGCTATGGCTACACCTTC.

This clonotype has more than one count but fewer than ten. The chain couples TRBV6-1 to TRBJ2-1; 8 positions agree with TRBD2. CDR1 and CDR2 from the germline V gene are MNHNS and SASEGT. After removal of 2 bases from V and 0 bases from J, the junction contained 12 bases not matched to a gene. CDR3 size: 19 residues. CDR3 sequence reads: CASSEPAGGLVSSYNEQFF. For the CDR3, the DNA is TGTGCCAGCAGTGAACCGGCGGGGGGCCTGGTCAGCTCCTACAATGAGCAGTTCTTC.

There are a few counts of this clonotype. A clone one base away is much larger, so this may be a read error. The chain has TRBV6-5 and TRBJ1-5; D is ambiguous. CDR1 and CDR2 from the germline V gene are MNHEY and SVGAGI. Trimming shortened V by 6 bases and J by 0 bases, and 6 bases separated the two germline ends. The CDR3 sequence is 13 residues long. This CDR3 reads CASSQYSNQPQHF. As DNA, the CDR3 is TGTGCCAGCAGCCAATATAGCAATCAGCCCCAGCATTTT.

The V gene is TRBV10-3, the J gene TRBJ2-5, with D unresolved. V was clipped by 6 bases and J by 2 bases, with 10 bases between them. This CDR3 is 13 amino acids long. Germline V gene data show CDR1 as ENHRY and CDR2 as SYGVKD. The CDR3 region is CAIRDGYQETQYF. Written as DNA, the CDR3 is TGTGCCATCAGAGATGGGTATCAAGAGACCCAGTACTTC.

This clonotype has just a few counts. The rearrangement uses TRBV19 and TRBJ1-2, with 7 bases fitting TRBD1. Trimming removed 3 bases from V and 4 bases from J; junction bases left unmatched: 5. Per the germline V gene, CDR1 is LNHDA and CDR2 is SQIVND (reference sequence). The CDR3 is 14 amino acids. Here the CDR3 DNA reads TGTGCCAGTAGTATGGCGGGACAGTTCTATGGCTACACCTTC. Translating it yields CASSMAGQFYGYTF.

The count of this clonotype is one. The CDR3 bases are TGTGCCAGCAGCTTATTGCCTACATCCTACGAGCAGTACTTC. The encoded protein is CASSLLPTSYEQYF. The chain is built from TRBV7-9 and TRBJ2-7; unclear D gene. Trimming took 2 bases from V and 1 from J, leaving 9 bases between them. The CDR3 consists of 14 residues. Germline loops: CDR1 SEHNR, CDR2 FQNEAQ (reference sequence).

This clonotype was observed many times. CDR3 DNA: TGTGCCAGCAGCCAGCGGACAGGGAGTGGCACAGATACGCAGTATTTT. Residues: CASSQRTGSGTDTQYF. The chain couples TRBV3-1 to TRBJ2-3; 8 nucleotides line up with TRBD1. There are 16 residues in the CDR3. Germline V CDR1 and CDR2: LGHDT, YNNKEL (reference sequence). V lost 3 bases to trimming and J lost 1 base; unmatched junction nucleotides: 6.

The V call is TRBV4-1, the J call TRBJ2-3, with D possibly being TRBD2 (5 bases). The CDR3 sequence is 16 residues long. CDR1 is MGHRA and CDR2 is YSYEKL in the germline V gene. V lost 0 bases, J lost 8 bases, and 18 bases lay in between. Written as DNA, the CDR3 is TGCGCCAGCAGCCAAGACTCTACCGGAGGTGTAGGTACGCAGTATTTT. This translates into CASSQDSTGGVGTQYF.

In its sample, this clonotype was seen many times. J is TRBJ2-3 and V is TRBV20-1; D unresolved. In germline, CDR1 is DFQATT, CDR2 SNEGSKA (reference sequence). V lost 3 bases to trimming and J lost 0 bases, with 4 bases between them. The CDR3 sequence is 12 residues long. CDR3 sequence (DNA): TGCAGTGCTAGGGTGAGCACAGATACGCAGTATTTT. The encoded protein is CSARVSTDTQYF.

CDR3 residues: CASSDTVGSGELFF. The CDR3 DNA is TGCGCCAGCAGTGATACCGTGGGATCCGGGGAGCTGTTTTTT. This chain joins TRBV10-2 and TRBJ2-2; D gene ambiguous. V lost 3 bases and J lost 6, with 11 bases in between. The germline V gene has CDR1 WSHSY and CDR2 SAAADI. The CDR3 runs to 14 residues.

The chain recombines TRBV3-1 with TRBJ2-5; a possible D gene is TRBD2 (6 bases). CDR3 length: 13 amino acids. Germline V gene data show CDR1 as LGHDT and CDR2 as YNNKEL (reference sequence). V was clipped by 6 bases and J by 1 base, with 9 bases between them. Written as DNA, the CDR3 is TGTGCCAGCAGGGTTAGCGGCCAAGAGACCCAGTACTTC. This translates into CASRVSGQETQYF.

V usage is TRBV6-5 and J usage is TRBJ1-3; tentative D call: TRBD1 (6 bases). This CDR3 contains 12 residues. V lost 11 bases to trimming and J lost 0 bases, with 8 bases between them. Per germline, CDR1 MNHEY and CDR2 SVGAGI. The CDR3 sequence: CAARGSGNTIYF. CDR3 nucleotides: TGTGCCGCCAGGGGCTCTGGAAACACCATATATTTT.

This chain uses TRBV29-1 with TRBJ2-6; TRBD1 agrees at 7 bases. The CDR3 is made up of 15 amino acids. The V gene's germline CDR1 is SQVTM and CDR2 ANQGSEA. V lost 6 bases, J lost 0 bases, and 5 bases stayed unmatched. The CDR3 sequence is CSVIDRDSGANVLTF. CDR3 in DNA: TGCAGCGTGATTGACAGGGACTCTGGGGCCAACGTCCTGACTTTC.

This rearrangement joins TRBV20-1 to TRBJ2-7, with 7 bases aligning to TRBD1. The CDR3 loop spans 14 amino acids. Germline CDR1 reads DFQATT; CDR2 reads SNEGSKA (reference sequence). Trimming removed 7 bases from V and 7 bases from J; junction bases left unmatched: 16. CDR3 sequence (DNA): TGCAGTGGAGGAAAAGACAGGGCCGGCGATGAGCAGTACTTC. Translated, it gives CSGGKDRAGDEQYF.

This clonotype was found many times. V gene TRBV7-2 combines with J gene TRBJ1-1; D remains unclear. The CDR3 has 14 amino acids. Germline values: CDR1 SGHTA, CDR2 FQGNSA. The V and J ends lost 0 bases and 6 bases respectively, with 11 bases between them. As DNA, the CDR3 is TGTGCCAGCAGCTTAGCGGGGAAAGGCGCTGAAGCTTTCTTT. Amino acids: CASSLAGKGAEAFF.

The rearrangement links TRBV20-1 to TRBJ2-2, with D perhaps TRBD1 (5 bases). The V gene lost 7 bases and the J gene lost 1 base, with 13 bases spanning the gap. The CDR3 totals 14 residues. The germline V gene has CDR1 DFQATT and CDR2 SNEGSKA (reference sequence). CDR3 residues: CSVDKGQNTGELFF. The CDR3 bases are TGCAGTGTGGATAAGGGGCAGAACACCGGGGAGCTGTTTTTT.

This clonotype showed up many times. In DNA form, the CDR3 reads TGTGCCAGCAGTTTGGCGGGGGGGTACTACAATGAGCAGTTCTTC. Translated, it gives CASSLAGGYYNEQFF. The J gene is TRBJ2-1, the V gene TRBV12-3 or TRBV12-4; TRBD2 matches 9 bases. CDR3 size: 15 residues. After removal of 3 bases from V and 3 bases from J, the junction contained 3 bases not matched to a gene.

The table lists this clonotype with a few counts. The chain has TRBV12-3 or TRBV12-4 and TRBJ2-1; 13 bases are a match to TRBD2. The CDR3 length is 13 residues. Unmatched junction bases numbered 5, after V lost 6 bases and J lost 12 bases. DNA of the CDR3: TGTGCCAGCAGCCCGACTAGCGGGGGGTTGCAGTTCTTC. It codes for CASSPTSGGLQFF.

In regard to this clonotype: This clone may be a read error of a much larger clone one base away. This CDR3 is CASSRLGEPGSEANVLTF. The CDR3 bases are TGTGCCAGCAGCCGTCTTGGGGAACCCGGCTCTGAGGCCAACGTCCTGACTTTC. The chain uses TRBV6-2 or TRBV6-3 and TRBJ2-6; D call uncertain. The germline CDR1 and CDR2 sequences are MNHEY and SVGEGT. The CDR3 length is 18 residues.